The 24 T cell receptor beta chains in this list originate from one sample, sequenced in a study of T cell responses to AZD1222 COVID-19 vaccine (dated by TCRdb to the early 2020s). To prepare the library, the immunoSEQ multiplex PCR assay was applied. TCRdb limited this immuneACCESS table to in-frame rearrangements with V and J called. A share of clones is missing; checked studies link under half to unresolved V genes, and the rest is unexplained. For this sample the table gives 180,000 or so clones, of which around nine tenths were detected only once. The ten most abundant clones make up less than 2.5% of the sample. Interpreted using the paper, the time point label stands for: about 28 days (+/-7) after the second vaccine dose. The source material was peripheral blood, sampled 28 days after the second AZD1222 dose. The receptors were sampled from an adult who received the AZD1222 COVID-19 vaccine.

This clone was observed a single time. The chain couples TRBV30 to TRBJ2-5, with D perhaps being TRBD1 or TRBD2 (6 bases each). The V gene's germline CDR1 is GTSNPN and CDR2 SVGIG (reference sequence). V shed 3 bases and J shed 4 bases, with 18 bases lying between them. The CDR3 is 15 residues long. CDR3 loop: CAWSLNSGGGETQYF. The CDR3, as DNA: TGTGCCTGGAGCCTGAATTCCGGGGGCGGAGAGACCCAGTACTTC.

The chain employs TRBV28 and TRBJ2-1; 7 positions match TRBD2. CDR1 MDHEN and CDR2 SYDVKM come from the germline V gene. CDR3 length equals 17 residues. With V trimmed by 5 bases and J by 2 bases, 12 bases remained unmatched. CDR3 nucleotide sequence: TGTGCCAGCAGTCCCCCAGGGTGGCGGGGGACCTACAATGAGCAGTTCTTC. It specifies CASSPPGWRGTYNEQFF.

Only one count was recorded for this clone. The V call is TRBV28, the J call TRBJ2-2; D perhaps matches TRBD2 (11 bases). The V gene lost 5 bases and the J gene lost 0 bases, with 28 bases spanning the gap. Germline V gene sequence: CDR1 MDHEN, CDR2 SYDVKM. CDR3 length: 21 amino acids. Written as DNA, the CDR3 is TGTGCCAGCAGTACGGGACAGGGGAAACTAGCGGGGGCCCCGAACACCGGGGAGCTGTTTTTT. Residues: CASSTGQGKLAGAPNTGELFF.

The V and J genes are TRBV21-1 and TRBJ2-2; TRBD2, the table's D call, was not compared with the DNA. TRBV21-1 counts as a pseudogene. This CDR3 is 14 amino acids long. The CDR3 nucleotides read TGTGCCCCAATGGGGGGGTCCAACACCGGGGAGCTGTTTTTT. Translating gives CAPMGGSNTGELFF.

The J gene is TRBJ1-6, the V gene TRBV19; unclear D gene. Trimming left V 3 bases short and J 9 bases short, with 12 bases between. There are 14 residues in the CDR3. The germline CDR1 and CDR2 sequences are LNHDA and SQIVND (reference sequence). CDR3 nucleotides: TGTGCCAGTAGTATTGGTGGGGTTTTTTCACCCCTCCACTTT. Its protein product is CASSIGGVFSPLHF.

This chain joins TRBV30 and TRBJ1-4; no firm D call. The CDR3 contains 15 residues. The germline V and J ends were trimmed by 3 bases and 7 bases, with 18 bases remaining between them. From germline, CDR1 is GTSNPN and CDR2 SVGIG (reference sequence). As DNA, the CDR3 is TGTGCCTGGAGCGTTAAAGGTGGCCCTAGTGAAAAACTGTTTTTT. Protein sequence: CAWSVKGGPSEKLFF. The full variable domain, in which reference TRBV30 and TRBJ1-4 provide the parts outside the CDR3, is SQTIHQWPATLVQPVGSPLSLECTVEGTSNPNLYWYRQAAGRGLQLLFYSVGIGQISSEVPQNLSASRPQDRQFILSSKKLLLSDSGFYLCAWSVKGGPSEKLFFGSGTQLSVL.

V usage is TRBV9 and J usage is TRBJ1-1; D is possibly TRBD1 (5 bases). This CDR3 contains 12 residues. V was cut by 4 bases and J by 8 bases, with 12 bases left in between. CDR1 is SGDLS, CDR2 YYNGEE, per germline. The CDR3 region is CASSPEGREAFF. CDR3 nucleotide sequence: TGTGCCAGCAGCCCCGAGGGGCGAGAAGCTTTCTTT.

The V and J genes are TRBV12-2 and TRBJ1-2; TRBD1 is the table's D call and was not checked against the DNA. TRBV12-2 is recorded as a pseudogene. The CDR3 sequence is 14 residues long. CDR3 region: CASRTGTGGCGYTF. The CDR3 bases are TGTGCAAGTCGAACCGGGACAGGGGGCTGCGGCTACACCTTC.

DNA for the CDR3: TGTGCCAGCAAAAGGACAGGGGGCAGGGGGAACACTGAAGCTTTCTTT. Translation: CASKRTGGRGNTEAFF. The genes are TRBV25-1 and TRBJ1-1; 11 bases align to TRBD1. J gave up 1 base and V 7 bases, and 8 bases lay outside the gene matches. The germline V gene encodes CDR1 MGHDK and CDR2 SYGVNS. The CDR3 covers 16 residues. Full variable domain (remainder filled in from reference TRBV25-1 and TRBJ1-1): EADIYQTPRYLVIGTGKKITLECSQTMGHDKMYWYQQDPGMELHLIHYSYGVNSTEKGDLSSESTVSRIRTEHFPLTLESARPSHTSQYLCASKRTGGRGNTEAFFGQGTRLTVV.

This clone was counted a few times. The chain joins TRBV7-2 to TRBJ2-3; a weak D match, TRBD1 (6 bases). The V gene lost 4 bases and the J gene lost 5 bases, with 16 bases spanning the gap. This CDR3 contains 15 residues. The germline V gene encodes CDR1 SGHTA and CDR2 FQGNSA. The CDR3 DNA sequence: TGTGCCAGCAGCTCGACCCAGGGGCTGGAAGATACGCAGTATTTT. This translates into CASSSTQGLEDTQYF.

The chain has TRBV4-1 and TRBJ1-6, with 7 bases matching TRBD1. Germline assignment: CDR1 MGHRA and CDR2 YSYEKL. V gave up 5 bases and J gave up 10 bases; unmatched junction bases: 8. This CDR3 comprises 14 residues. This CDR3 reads CASSATGAGSPLHF. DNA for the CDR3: TGCGCCAGCAGCGCTACAGGGGCAGGCTCACCCCTCCACTTT.

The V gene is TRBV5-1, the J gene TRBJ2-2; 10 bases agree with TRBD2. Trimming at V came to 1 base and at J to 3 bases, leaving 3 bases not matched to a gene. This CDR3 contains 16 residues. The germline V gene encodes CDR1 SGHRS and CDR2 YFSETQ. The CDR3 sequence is CASSLNLAGDTGELFF. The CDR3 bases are TGCGCCAGCAGCTTGAACCTAGCGGGAGACACCGGGGAGCTGTTTTTT.

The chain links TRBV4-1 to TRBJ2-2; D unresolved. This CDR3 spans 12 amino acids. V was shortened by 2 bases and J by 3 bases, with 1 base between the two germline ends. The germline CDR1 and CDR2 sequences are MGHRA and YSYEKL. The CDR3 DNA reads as TGCGCCAGCAGCCAATACACCGGGGAGCTGTTTTTT. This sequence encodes CASSQYTGELFF.

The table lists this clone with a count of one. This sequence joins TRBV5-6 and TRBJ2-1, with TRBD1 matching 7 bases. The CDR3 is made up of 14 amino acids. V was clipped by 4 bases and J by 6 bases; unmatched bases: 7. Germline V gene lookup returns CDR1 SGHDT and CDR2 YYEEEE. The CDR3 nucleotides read TGTGCCAGCAGCGAACTCGGGACAGCCAATGAGCAGTTCTTC. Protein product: CASSELGTANEQFF.

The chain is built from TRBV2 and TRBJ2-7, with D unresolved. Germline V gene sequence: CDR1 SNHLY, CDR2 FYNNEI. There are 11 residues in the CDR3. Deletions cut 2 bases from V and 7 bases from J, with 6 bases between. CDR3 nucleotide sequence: TGTGCCAGCAGTGAATCTAGGGAGCAGTACTTC. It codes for CASSESREQYF.

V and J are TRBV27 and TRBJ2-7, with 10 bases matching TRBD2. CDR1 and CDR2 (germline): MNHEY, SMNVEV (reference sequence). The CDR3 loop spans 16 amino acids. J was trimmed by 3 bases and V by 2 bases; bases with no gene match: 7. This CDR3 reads CASSLRPSGSFYEQYF. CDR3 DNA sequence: TGTGCCAGCAGTTTACGGCCTAGCGGGAGCTTCTACGAGCAGTACTTC.

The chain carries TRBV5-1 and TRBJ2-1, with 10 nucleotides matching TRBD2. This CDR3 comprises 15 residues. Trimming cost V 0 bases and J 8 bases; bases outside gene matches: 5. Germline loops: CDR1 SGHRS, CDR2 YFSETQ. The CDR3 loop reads CASSLDTSGVDEQFF. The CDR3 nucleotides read TGCGCCAGCAGCTTGGATACTAGCGGGGTAGATGAGCAGTTCTTC.

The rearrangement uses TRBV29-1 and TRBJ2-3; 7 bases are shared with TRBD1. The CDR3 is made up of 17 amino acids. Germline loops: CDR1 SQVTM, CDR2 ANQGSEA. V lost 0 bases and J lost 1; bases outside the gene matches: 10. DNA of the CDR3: TGCAGCGTTGAAGATCTTGAACAGGGGAAAGGCACAGATACGCAGTATTTT. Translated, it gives CSVEDLEQGKGTDTQYF.

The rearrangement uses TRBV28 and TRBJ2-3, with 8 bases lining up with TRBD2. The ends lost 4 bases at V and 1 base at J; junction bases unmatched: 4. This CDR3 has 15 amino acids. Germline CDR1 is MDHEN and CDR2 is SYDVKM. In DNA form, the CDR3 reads TGTGCCAGCAGTTCGGGGGGGCCTGGCACAGATACGCAGTATTTT. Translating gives CASSSGGPGTDTQYF.

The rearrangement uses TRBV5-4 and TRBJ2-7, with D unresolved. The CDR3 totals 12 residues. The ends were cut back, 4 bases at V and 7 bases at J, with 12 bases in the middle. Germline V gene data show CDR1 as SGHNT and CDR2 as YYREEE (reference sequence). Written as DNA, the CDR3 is TGTGCCAGCAGCCAAGCAGTGGGGGAGCAGTACTTC. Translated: CASSQAVGEQYF.

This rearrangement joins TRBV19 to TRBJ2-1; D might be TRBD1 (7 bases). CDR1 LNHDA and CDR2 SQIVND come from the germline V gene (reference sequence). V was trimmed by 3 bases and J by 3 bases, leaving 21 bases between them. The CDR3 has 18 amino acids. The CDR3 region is CASSIRSGARGVYNEQFF. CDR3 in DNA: TGTGCCAGTAGTATTCGTTCCGGGGCCAGGGGGGTCTACAATGAGCAGTTCTTC. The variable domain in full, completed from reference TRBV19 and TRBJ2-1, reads DGGITQSPKYLFRKEGQNVTLSCEQNLNHDAMYWYRQDPGQGLRLIYYSQIVNDFQKGDIAEGYSVSREKKESFPLTVTSAQKNPTAFYLCASSIRSGARGVYNEQFFGPGTRLTVL.

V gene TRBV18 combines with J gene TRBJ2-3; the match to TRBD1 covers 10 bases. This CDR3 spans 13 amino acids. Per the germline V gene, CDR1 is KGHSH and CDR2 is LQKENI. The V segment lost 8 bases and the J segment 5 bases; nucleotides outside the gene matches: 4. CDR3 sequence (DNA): TGTGCCAGCGGGGGACAGGGGAAAGATACGCAGTATTTT. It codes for CASGGQGKDTQYF. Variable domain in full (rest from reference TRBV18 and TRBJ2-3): NAGVMQNPRHLVRRRGQEARLRCSPMKGHSHVYWYRQLPEEGLKFMVYLQKENIIDESGMPKERFSAEFPKEGPSILRIQQVVRGDSAAYFCASGGQGKDTQYFGPGTRLTVL.

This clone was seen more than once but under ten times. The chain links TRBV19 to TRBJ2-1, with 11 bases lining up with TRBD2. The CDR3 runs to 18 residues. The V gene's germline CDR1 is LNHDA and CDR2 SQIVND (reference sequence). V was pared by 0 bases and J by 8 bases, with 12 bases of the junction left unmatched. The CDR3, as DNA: TGTGCCAGTAGTATAGAACCCCTTAGCGGGAGGGCCTGGGATGAGCAGTTCTTC. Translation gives CASSIEPLSGRAWDEQFF. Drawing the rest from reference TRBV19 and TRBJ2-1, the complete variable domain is DGGITQSPKYLFRKEGQNVTLSCEQNLNHDAMYWYRQDPGQGLRLIYYSQIVNDFQKGDIAEGYSVSREKKESFPLTVTSAQKNPTAFYLCASSIEPLSGRAWDEQFFGPGTRLTVL.

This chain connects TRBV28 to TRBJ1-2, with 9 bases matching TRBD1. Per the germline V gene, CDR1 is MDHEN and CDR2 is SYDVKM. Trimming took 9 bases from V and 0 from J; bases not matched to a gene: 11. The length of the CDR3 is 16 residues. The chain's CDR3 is CASRTGQGSPNYGYTF. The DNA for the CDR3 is TGTGCCAGTCGGACGGGACAGGGAAGCCCTAACTATGGCTACACCTTC.